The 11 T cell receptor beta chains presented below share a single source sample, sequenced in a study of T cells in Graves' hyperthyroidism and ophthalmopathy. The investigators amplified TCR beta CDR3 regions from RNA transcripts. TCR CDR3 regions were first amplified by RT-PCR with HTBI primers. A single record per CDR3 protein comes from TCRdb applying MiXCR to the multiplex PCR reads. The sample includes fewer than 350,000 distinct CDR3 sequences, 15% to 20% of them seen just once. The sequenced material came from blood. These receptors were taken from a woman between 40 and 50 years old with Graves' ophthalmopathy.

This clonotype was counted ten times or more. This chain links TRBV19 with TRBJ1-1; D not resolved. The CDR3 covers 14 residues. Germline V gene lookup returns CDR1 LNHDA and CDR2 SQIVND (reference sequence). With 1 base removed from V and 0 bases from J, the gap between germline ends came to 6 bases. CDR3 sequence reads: CASSIGQLNTEAFF. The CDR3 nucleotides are TGTGCCAGTAGTATAGGTCAGCTGAACACTGAAGCTTTCTTT.

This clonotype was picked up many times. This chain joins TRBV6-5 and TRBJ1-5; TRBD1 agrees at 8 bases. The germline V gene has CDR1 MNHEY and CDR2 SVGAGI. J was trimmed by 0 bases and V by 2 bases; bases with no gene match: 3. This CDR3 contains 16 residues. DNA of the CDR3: TGTGCCAGCAGTTACAGTGACAGGGGTAGCAATCAGCCCCAGCATTTT. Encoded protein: CASSYSDRGSNQPQHF.

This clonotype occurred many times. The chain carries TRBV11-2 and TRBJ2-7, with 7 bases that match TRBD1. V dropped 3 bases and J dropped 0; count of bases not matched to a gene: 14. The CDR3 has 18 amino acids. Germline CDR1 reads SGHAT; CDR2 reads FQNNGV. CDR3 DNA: TGTGCCAGCAGCTTTAGTAGGAAGACGGGACAGAGCTCCTACGAGCAGTACTTC. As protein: CASSFSRKTGQSSYEQYF.

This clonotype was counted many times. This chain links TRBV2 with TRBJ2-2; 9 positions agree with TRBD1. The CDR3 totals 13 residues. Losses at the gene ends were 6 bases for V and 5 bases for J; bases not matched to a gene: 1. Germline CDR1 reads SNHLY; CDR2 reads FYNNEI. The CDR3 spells CASRGTGTGELFF. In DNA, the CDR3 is TGTGCCAGCAGAGGGACAGGGACCGGGGAGCTGTTTTTT.

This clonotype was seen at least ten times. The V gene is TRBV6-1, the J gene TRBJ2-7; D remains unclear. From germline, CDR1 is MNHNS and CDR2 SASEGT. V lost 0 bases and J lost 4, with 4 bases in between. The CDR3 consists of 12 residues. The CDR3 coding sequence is TGTGCCAGCAGTGAAGCGGGGTACGAGCAGTACTTC. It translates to CASSEAGYEQYF.

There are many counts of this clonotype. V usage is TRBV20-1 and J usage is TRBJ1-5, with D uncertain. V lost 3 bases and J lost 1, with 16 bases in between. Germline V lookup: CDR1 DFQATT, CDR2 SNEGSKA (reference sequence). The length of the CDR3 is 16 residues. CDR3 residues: CSASGLIGLSNQPQHF. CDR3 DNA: TGCAGTGCTAGTGGGCTGATCGGCTTGAGCAATCAGCCCCAGCATTTT.

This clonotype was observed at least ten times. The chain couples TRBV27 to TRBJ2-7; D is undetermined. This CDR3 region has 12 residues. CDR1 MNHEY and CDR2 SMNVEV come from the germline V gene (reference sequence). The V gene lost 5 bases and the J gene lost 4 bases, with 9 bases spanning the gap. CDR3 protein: CASSTNPYEQYF. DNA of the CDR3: TGTGCCAGCAGTACTAACCCTTACGAGCAGTACTTC.

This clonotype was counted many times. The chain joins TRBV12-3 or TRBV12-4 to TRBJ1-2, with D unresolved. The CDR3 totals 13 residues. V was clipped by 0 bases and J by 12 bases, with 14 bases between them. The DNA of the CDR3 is TGTGCCAGCAGTTTAGCGGGTAGCCCACCAAACACCTTC. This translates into CASSLAGSPPNTF.

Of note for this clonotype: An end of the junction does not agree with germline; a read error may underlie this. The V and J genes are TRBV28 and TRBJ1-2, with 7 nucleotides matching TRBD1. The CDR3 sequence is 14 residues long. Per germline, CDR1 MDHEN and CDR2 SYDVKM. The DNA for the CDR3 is TGTGCCAGCACCCCCCGGGGGACAGCGTATGGCTACATCTTC. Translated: CASTPRGTAYGYIF.

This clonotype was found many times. The CDR3 protein is CSARGPGPYEQYF. In DNA, the CDR3 is TGCAGTGCTAGAGGGCCAGGCCCCTACGAGCAGTACTTC. The V and J genes are TRBV20-1 and TRBJ2-7; D not resolved. Germline assignment: CDR1 DFQATT and CDR2 SNEGSKA (reference sequence). There are 13 residues in the CDR3. Trimming removed 1 base at V and 2 bases at J, with 9 bases between.

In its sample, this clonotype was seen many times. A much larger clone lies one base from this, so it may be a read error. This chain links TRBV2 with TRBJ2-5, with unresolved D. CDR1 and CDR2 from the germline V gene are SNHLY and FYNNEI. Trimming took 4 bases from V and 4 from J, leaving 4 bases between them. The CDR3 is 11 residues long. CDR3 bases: TGTGCCAGCAGTGCCGCAGAGACCCAGTACTTC. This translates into CASSAAETQYF.